These 28 T cell receptor beta chains were all obtained from the same sample, sequenced in a study of chemoradiotherapy in HPV16-positive cancers (dated 2022 in TCRdb). Receptors were amplified or captured by the immunoSEQ multiplex PCR assay. Entries here come from immuneACCESS through TCRdb and include only in-frame sequences with V and J called. Some clones fail to appear in such tables; in the studies checked, an unresolved V gene covers under half of the shortfall, and the cause of the remainder is unknown. The sample yields under 6,500 clones; around 83% were counted once. The ten largest clones take up 6.2% of the sample. The source was tumor tissue, collected from a patient who underwent chemoradiotherapy. The receptors originated from a human donor with HPV-associated anogenital cancer.

The rearrangement joins TRBV19 to TRBJ2-2; tentatively, D is TRBD1 (5 bases). Germline assignment: CDR1 LNHDA and CDR2 SQIVND (reference sequence). V shed 3 bases and J shed 6 bases, with 17 bases lying between them. This CDR3 has 16 residues. CDR3 loop: CASSIGSRRAPGELFF. For the CDR3, the DNA is TGTGCCAGTAGTATCGGTTCGCGCAGGGCCCCCGGGGAGCTGTTTTTT.

The gene calls are TRBV18 and TRBJ2-5; no firm D call. The CDR3 spans 11 residues. V lost 6 bases to trimming and J lost 0 bases, with 2 bases between them. Germline loops: CDR1 KGHSH, CDR2 LQKENI. The CDR3 region is CASSDQETQYF. CDR3 bases: TGTGCCAGCTCCGACCAAGAGACCCAGTACTTC. Looking up the rest from reference TRBV18 and TRBJ2-5 gives the full variable domain: NAGVMQNPRHLVRRRGQEARLRCSPMKGHSHVYWYRQLPEEGLKFMVYLQKENIIDESGMPKERFSAEFPKEGPSILRIQQVVRGDSAAYFCASSDQETQYFGPGTRLLVL.

The chain combines TRBV28 with TRBJ1-1, with D uncertain. The V end was cut by 8 bases, the J end by 5 bases, with 18 bases between. Germline CDR1 is MDHEN and CDR2 is SYDVKM. CDR3 length: 14 residues. CDR3 loop: CASSPGRVGTEAFF. The CDR3 DNA reads as TGTGCCAGCTCCCCCGGGCGGGTGGGTACTGAAGCTTTCTTT.

The chain couples TRBV30 to TRBJ2-6; the D is unclear. The CDR3 extends over 15 amino acids. V was shortened by 0 bases and J by 0 bases, with 6 bases between the two germline ends. Germline CDR1 GTSNPN, CDR2 SVGIG (reference sequence). The CDR3 spells CAWSVSPSGANVLTF. The CDR3 DNA reads as TGTGCCTGGAGTGTCAGTCCCTCTGGGGCCAACGTCCTGACTTTC.

This chain joins TRBV2 and TRBJ2-1; 8 nucleotides align to TRBD2. CDR1 is SNHLY, CDR2 FYNNEI, per germline. The V gene end was trimmed by 9 bases and the J gene end by 3 bases; junction bases not matched to a gene: 13. There are 16 residues in the CDR3. CDR3 loop: CARRGGGGGDYNEQFF. CDR3 DNA sequence: TGTGCCAGACGGGGGGGCGGTGGCGGGGACTACAATGAGCAGTTCTTC.

The chain has TRBV30 and TRBJ2-7, with a possible D match to TRBD1 (5 bases). V was cut by 2 bases and J by 3 bases, with 14 bases left in between. CDR1 is GTSNPN, CDR2 SVGIG, per germline (reference sequence). CDR3 length: 14 residues. CDR3 DNA: TGTGCCTGGAGTTTAGACAGACCATTCTACGAGCAGTACTTC. It codes for CAWSLDRPFYEQYF.

The J gene is TRBJ1-4, the V gene TRBV5-1; TRBD1 matches 7 bases. Germline V gives CDR1 SGHRS, CDR2 YFSETQ. After removal of 2 bases from V and 7 bases from J, the junction contained 5 bases not matched to a gene. This CDR3 region has 14 residues. CDR3 nucleotides: TGCGCCAGCAGCTTAGGCAGGGGGATTGAAAAACTGTTTTTT. Protein product: CASSLGRGIEKLFF.

This chain joins TRBV6-6 and TRBJ2-7; D unclear. Trimming removed 6 bases at V and 5 bases at J, with 8 bases between. This CDR3 comprises 11 residues. Germline V lookup: CDR1 MNHNY, CDR2 SVGAGI (reference sequence). The CDR3 DNA reads TGTGCCAGCAGCCGTTTTGACGAGCAGTACTTC. Translation gives CASSRFDEQYF.

V is TRBV7-9 and J is TRBJ2-1; TRBD2 matches at 8 bases. Germline V gene data show CDR1 as SEHNR and CDR2 as FQNEAQ (reference sequence). J lost 1 base, V lost 5 bases, and 4 bases had no gene match. The CDR3 loop spans 15 amino acids. CDR3 sequence (DNA): TGTGCCAGCAGCCCCCCGGGAGGGTCCTACAATGAGCAGTTCTTC. Translation gives CASSPPGGSYNEQFF.

This chain links TRBV6-1 with TRBJ1-2, with D possibly being TRBD1 (5 bases). V was trimmed by 11 bases and J by 5 bases, leaving 18 bases between them. This CDR3 is 13 amino acids long. Germline V lookup: CDR1 MNHNS, CDR2 SASEGT. CDR3 sequence (DNA): TGTGCCGGAGGCCAGGGACGGATTTATGGCTACACCTTC. Its protein product is CAGGQGRIYGYTF.

V usage is TRBV5-1 and J usage is TRBJ2-3, with D uncertain. The CDR3 is 12 amino acids. V lost 6 bases and J lost 3, with 8 bases in between. Looked up from germline, CDR1 is SGHRS and CDR2 is YFSETQ. In nucleotides, the CDR3 is TGCGCCAGCAAGGGCATGACAGATACGCAGTATTTT. It yields the protein CASKGMTDTQYF.

This sequence joins TRBV19 and TRBJ1-1, with 8 bases matching TRBD1. The germline gives CDR1 LNHDA, CDR2 SQIVND (reference sequence). The J segment lost 5 bases and the V segment lost 6 bases, leaving 8 bases of the junction unmatched. This CDR3 spans 14 amino acids. Here the CDR3 reads CASRATGEVTEAFF. The CDR3 DNA sequence: TGTGCCAGTAGAGCGACAGGGGAGGTAACTGAAGCTTTCTTT.

The rearrangement links TRBV7-2 to TRBJ2-5; 9 bases are shared with TRBD1. Per the germline V gene, CDR1 is SGHTA and CDR2 is FQGNSA. The V and J ends lost 5 bases and 2 bases, in that order; junction bases with no gene match: 6. The CDR3 runs to 15 residues. As DNA, the CDR3 is TGTGCCAGCAGCACACAGGGGGCGAATCAAGAGACCCAGTACTTC. Its translation is CASSTQGANQETQYF.

This chain uses TRBV28 with TRBJ2-2; D is unclear. The CDR3 is 14 residues long. In germline, CDR1 is MDHEN, CDR2 SYDVKM. V was cut by 1 base and J by 2 bases, with 5 bases left in between. CDR3 nucleotide sequence: TGTGCCAGCAGTTTATACGGCAACACCGGGGAGCTGTTTTTT. Translated, it gives CASSLYGNTGELFF.

This clone was counted a few times. The V and J genes are TRBV5-4 and TRBJ1-3; no firm D call. This CDR3 spans 13 amino acids. The germline V gene encodes CDR1 SGHNT and CDR2 YYREEE (reference sequence). Trimming shortened V by 9 bases and J by 4 bases, and 14 bases separated the two germline ends. Here the CDR3 reads CATPQGRGNTIYF. The CDR3 bases are TGTGCCACGCCACAAGGGCGAGGAAACACCATATATTTT.

The genes are TRBV6-1 and TRBJ1-2, with 9 bases that match TRBD1. The CDR3 extends over 17 amino acids. V gave up 2 bases and J gave up 5 bases; unmatched junction bases: 12. Germline CDR1 is MNHNS and CDR2 is SASEGT. The CDR3 DNA reads as TGTGCCAGCAGTGAACCAGGGGGAGGGGACAGGGATTATGGCTACACCTTC. Protein: CASSEPGGGDRDYGYTF.

This clone was counted a few times. The chain combines TRBV19 with TRBJ1-5; 7 bases fit TRBD1. The CDR3 loop spans 16 amino acids. CDR1 is LNHDA, CDR2 SQIVND, per germline (reference sequence). After removal of 3 bases from V and 1 base from J, the junction contained 6 bases not matched to a gene. The CDR3 is CASSMTGSRSNQPQHF. The CDR3 DNA reads TGTGCCAGTAGTATGACAGGGTCAAGGAGCAATCAGCCCCAGCATTTT. Full variable domain (outside the CDR3, taken from reference TRBV19 and TRBJ1-5): DGGITQSPKYLFRKEGQNVTLSCEQNLNHDAMYWYRQDPGQGLRLIYYSQIVNDFQKGDIAEGYSVSREKKESFPLTVTSAQKNPTAFYLCASSMTGSRSNQPQHFGDGTRLSIL.

The chain links TRBV27 to TRBJ1-1; D is unresolved. The CDR3 totals 14 residues. Germline V gives CDR1 MNHEY, CDR2 SMNVEV (reference sequence). Between the trimmed V and J ends, which lost 1 base and 4 bases, there was a span of 10 bases. CDR3: CASSLFSPFTEAFF. DNA of the CDR3: TGTGCCAGCAGTTTATTCTCCCCCTTCACTGAAGCTTTCTTT.

V usage is TRBV7-9 and J usage is TRBJ2-7; TRBD2 matches 7 bases. With 5 bases clipped from V and 4 bases from J, the junction kept 8 bases outside the gene matches. Germline V CDR1 and CDR2: SEHNR, FQNEAQ (reference sequence). The CDR3 covers 14 residues. The CDR3 here is CASSMDREVYEQYF. In nucleotides, the CDR3 is TGTGCCAGCAGCATGGACCGGGAGGTGTACGAGCAGTACTTC.

The chain recombines TRBV27 with TRBJ2-5; 7 bases fit TRBD1. Losses at the gene ends were 3 bases for V and 3 bases for J; bases not matched to a gene: 10. The germline gives CDR1 MNHEY, CDR2 SMNVEV (reference sequence). The CDR3 runs 16 residues. The CDR3 DNA sequence: TGTGCCAGCAGTTTGGTTCCTGCAGGGGGTGAAGAGACCCAGTACTTC. Translation: CASSLVPAGGEETQYF.

The V call is TRBV7-9, the J call TRBJ1-3; D perhaps matches TRBD1 (5 bases). V was clipped by 2 bases and J by 3 bases, with 11 bases between them. The CDR3 has 15 amino acids. The germline V gene encodes CDR1 SEHNR and CDR2 FQNEAQ (reference sequence). In DNA, the CDR3 is TGTGCCAGCAGCTTACAGGAGGGGCATGGAAACACCATATATTTT. It codes for CASSLQEGHGNTIYF.

J is TRBJ1-3 and V is TRBV4-2; 8 bases align to TRBD1. The CDR3 has 15 amino acids. Unmatched junction bases numbered 5, after V lost 4 bases and J lost 3 bases. Germline V lookup: CDR1 LGHNA, CDR2 YNFKEQ. This chain's CDR3 is CASSRTGGYGNTIYF. The CDR3 DNA reads as TGTGCCAGCAGCCGTACAGGGGGATATGGAAACACCATATATTTT.

The chain has TRBV7-9 and TRBJ2-7, with TRBD1 identical over 10 bases. This CDR3 spans 15 amino acids. Germline loops: CDR1 SEHNR, CDR2 FQNEAQ (reference sequence). The V segment lost 6 bases and the J segment 0 bases; nucleotides outside the gene matches: 5. The DNA for the CDR3 is TGTGCCAGCAGTCGACAGGGGGCCAGCTCCTACGAGCAGTACTTC. As protein: CASSRQGASSYEQYF.

This clone appeared a single time. V is TRBV2 and J is TRBJ1-4, with D possibly being TRBD1 (5 bases). The germline V gene has CDR1 SNHLY and CDR2 FYNNEI. CDR3 size: 15 residues. Trimming cost V 4 bases and J 7 bases, with 16 bases left between them. This chain's CDR3 is CASSVGRVGSEKLFF. The DNA for the CDR3 is TGTGCCAGCAGTGTGGGCAGGGTCGGGAGTGAAAAACTGTTTTTT.

V gene TRBV5-1 combines with J gene TRBJ2-5, with D maybe TRBD2 (5 bases). The germline V gene has CDR1 SGHRS and CDR2 YFSETQ. V was shortened by 0 bases and J by 5 bases, with 14 bases between the two germline ends. This CDR3 contains 15 residues. CDR3 sequence: CASSLGGKRLETQYF. The DNA for the CDR3 is TGCGCCAGCAGCTTGGGAGGGAAGCGGCTGGAGACCCAGTACTTC.

This chain joins TRBV5-5 and TRBJ2-1, with TRBD2 matching 16 bases. The CDR3 has 17 amino acids. Germline lookup yields CDR1 SGHKS and CDR2 YYEKEE (reference sequence). With V trimmed by 4 bases and J by 3 bases, 4 bases remained unmatched. CDR3 in amino acids: CASSTGLAGGFYNEQFF. The DNA of the CDR3 is TGTGCCAGCAGCACGGGACTAGCGGGAGGGTTCTACAATGAGCAGTTCTTC.

The chain uses TRBV12-5 and TRBJ1-2; maybe TRBD1 (6 bases). CDR1 and CDR2 from the germline V gene are LGHNT and FRNRAP. CDR3 length: 13 amino acids. V was trimmed by 0 bases and J by 7 bases, leaving 9 bases between them. The CDR3 sequence is CASGLVTGSGYTF. CDR3 coding DNA: TGTGCTAGTGGTTTGGTAACAGGGAGTGGCTACACCTTC.

The J gene is TRBJ2-7, the V gene TRBV5-1; unclear D gene. The ends were cut back, 0 bases at V and 2 bases at J, with 12 bases in the middle. From germline, CDR1 is SGHRS and CDR2 YFSETQ. CDR3 length equals 15 residues. The chain's CDR3 is CASSLVLGTTYEQYF. As DNA, the CDR3 is TGCGCCAGCAGCTTGGTTCTGGGAACCACCTACGAGCAGTACTTC.